The 14 T cell receptor beta chains presented below share a single source sample, sequenced in a study of T-cell memory formation after mild COVID-19 (dated by TCRdb to 2020 to 2022). The library was obtained by 5' RACE. The instrument was an Illumina NovaSeq 6000. TCRdb redid the processing of the public reads, applying fastp at Q25 and MiXCR, and retained in-frame beta chains. Each entry is one CDR3 protein sequence, shown with its most common DNA and genes. The table for this sample lists around 250,000 distinct CDR3 sequences; more than 8% of them were counted only once. The top ten hold roughly a fifth of the sample. The sequencing sample was made of PBMCs or a T cell subset sorted from them (not recorded which). The source is a man aged 18 to 29 who had mild COVID-19 (a few samples of this study predate the infection). The sample titles of this study are shuffled in the database, so cell type and time point are left out; the donor was told from shared clones.

The chain couples TRBV2 to TRBJ2-5; 12 bases match TRBD1. CDR1 SNHLY and CDR2 FYNNEI come from the germline V gene. The CDR3 is made up of 15 amino acids. V lost 5 bases and J lost 5; bases outside the gene matches: 6. For the CDR3, the DNA is TGTGCCAGCAGTTTCCGGGACAGGGGGCGGGAGACCCAGTACTTC. Translation: CASSFRDRGRETQYF.

This clonotype turned up a few times. The V and J genes are TRBV9 and TRBJ1-2; D is undetermined. Germline V gives CDR1 SGDLS, CDR2 YYNGEE. The CDR3 sequence is 12 residues long. Trimming pared 3 bases from V and 1 base from J, leaving 4 bases between. As DNA, the CDR3 is TGTGCCAGCAGCGCCGATAACTATGGCTACACCTTC. Amino acid sequence: CASSADNYGYTF.

This clonotype was observed at least ten times. V gene TRBV7-9 combines with J gene TRBJ2-3; perhaps D is TRBD1 or TRBD2 (5 bases each). This CDR3 is built from 14 residues. Germline V gene sequence: CDR1 SEHNR, CDR2 FQNEAQ (reference sequence). V lost 4 bases to trimming and J lost 0 bases, with 8 bases between them. CDR3: CASSWDLSTDTQYF. The CDR3 coding sequence is TGTGCCAGCAGCTGGGACCTAAGCACAGATACGCAGTATTTT.

Here the CDR3 DNA reads TGTGCCAGCAGCCTAGGACAGGTCGACACCGGGGAGCTGTTTTTT. Protein: CASSLGQVDTGELFF. This sequence joins TRBV7-7 and TRBJ2-2; 7 nucleotides match TRBD1. Germline V gives CDR1 SSHAT, CDR2 FNYEAQ (reference sequence). This CDR3 spans 15 amino acids. J lost 3 bases, V lost 5 bases, and 6 bases had no gene match.

V is TRBV6-6 and J is TRBJ2-7; D call uncertain. Germline loops: CDR1 MNHNY, CDR2 SVGAGI (reference sequence). Trimming pared 6 bases from V and 0 bases from J, leaving 9 bases between. The CDR3 loop spans 13 amino acids. Here the CDR3 DNA reads TGTGCCAGCAGCCGGACCGACTCCTACGAGCAGTACGTC. Its translation: CASSRTDSYEQYV.

CDR3 nucleotides: TGCAGCGTTGCGGGTCTGGGTCGAGAGACCCAGTACTTC. It is translated as CSVAGLGRETQYF. This rearrangement joins TRBV29-1 to TRBJ2-5; unclear D gene. Looked up from germline, CDR1 is SQVTM and CDR2 is ANQGSEA. Trimming left V 4 bases short and J 4 bases short, with 13 bases between. The CDR3 sequence is 13 residues long.

This clonotype came up a few times. This chain connects TRBV20-1 to TRBJ2-1; 10 bases fit TRBD1. Unmatched junction bases numbered 1, after V lost 5 bases and J lost 0 bases. CDR1 is DFQATT, CDR2 SNEGSKA, per germline (reference sequence). The CDR3 runs 14 residues. The CDR3 region is CSAWTGGSYNEQFF. CDR3 nucleotides: TGCAGTGCTTGGACAGGGGGCTCCTACAATGAGCAGTTCTTC.

This clonotype was counted many times. This chain joins TRBV7-2 and TRBJ2-5; TRBD1 might be the D (6 bases). The germline V and J ends were trimmed by 5 bases and 1 base, with 14 bases remaining between them. The CDR3 extends over 15 amino acids. CDR1 and CDR2 from the germline V gene are SGHTA and FQGNSA. CDR3 DNA: TGTGCCAGCAGCAATCAGGGGCCCCGCCAAGAGACCCAGTACTTC. Translated, it gives CASSNQGPRQETQYF.

This clonotype occurred a few times. This chain links TRBV3-1 with TRBJ2-1; 9 nucleotides line up with TRBD2. The germline gives CDR1 LGHDT, CDR2 YNNKEL (reference sequence). The CDR3 contains 18 residues. V lost 1 base and J lost 5; bases outside the gene matches: 12. The DNA of the CDR3 is TGTGCCAGCAGCCAAGTTTGGATAGCGGGGGAAATTAACAATGAGCAGTTCTTC. Translated, it gives CASSQVWIAGEINNEQFF.

The V gene is TRBV5-1, the J gene TRBJ2-2, with D possibly TRBD1 on 6 matching bases. The V end was cut by 0 bases, the J end by 2 bases, with 11 bases between. Germline CDR1 is SGHRS and CDR2 is YFSETQ. This CDR3 has 16 residues. The chain's CDR3 is CASSLAWTANTGELFF. The DNA of the CDR3 is TGCGCCAGCAGCTTGGCTTGGACAGCAAACACCGGGGAGCTGTTTTTT.

V and J are TRBV12-3 or TRBV12-4 and TRBJ1-2, with D hard to call. V lost 8 bases to trimming and J lost 7 bases, with 17 bases between them. This CDR3 comprises 13 residues. The DNA of the CDR3 is TGTGCCAGCCGCCCTTTAGGGATAAGTGGCTACACCTTC. This codes for CASRPLGISGYTF.

This clonotype was recorded many times. V usage is TRBV7-2 and J usage is TRBJ2-3; 11 nucleotides line up with TRBD2. The CDR3 is 19 amino acids. From germline, CDR1 is SGHTA and CDR2 FQGNSA. The junction had 15 bases not matched to a gene; V was cut back by 5 bases and J by 2 bases. The CDR3 loop is CASSPGWASGGSFTDTQYF. CDR3 nucleotide sequence: TGTGCCAGCAGCCCCGGGTGGGCTAGCGGGGGGTCCTTCACAGATACGCAGTATTTT.

The CDR3 DNA sequence: TGTGCCAGCAGCTCCGGGACTAGAACGAACACCGGGGAGCTGTTTTTT. It translates to CASSSGTRTNTGELFF. This chain uses TRBV7-7 with TRBJ2-2; 8 bases agree with TRBD2. CDR1 is SSHAT and CDR2 is FNYEAQ in the germline V gene (reference sequence). The CDR3 consists of 16 residues. V lost 4 bases to trimming and J lost 0 bases; unmatched junction nucleotides: 4.

This chain uses TRBV7-8 with TRBJ1-1; no clear D gene. Germline-derived CDR1 and CDR2 are SGHVS and FQNEAQ. The CDR3 has 14 residues. The germline V and J ends were trimmed by 4 bases and 7 bases, with 16 bases remaining between them. The CDR3 coding sequence is TGTGCCAGCAGCTCTCTCCGGGTTGGAAATGAAGCTTTCTTT. As protein: CASSSLRVGNEAFF.